This T cell receptor (beta chain) came from a study of T cells in Graves' hyperthyroidism and ophthalmopathy. The diagnoses drew upon clinical symptoms, serum thyroxine and TRAb, thyroid ultrasound and orbital computed tomography. CDR1 KGHDR and CDR2 SFDVKD come from the germline V gene. V lost 2 bases and J lost 1, with 5 bases in between. CDR3 length equals 15 residues. Using RNA transcripts as the source, TCR beta CDR3 regions were amplified. Initially, a first-round RT-PCR of the TCR CDR3 employed the HTBI primer set. TCRdb ran MiXCR on the multiplex PCR reads and lists one entry per CDR3 protein. Of around 700,000 distinct CDR3 sequences in the sample, roughly a sixth were seen once.

The source is a woman in her 50s with Graves' hyperthyroidism that later progressed to Graves' ophthalmopathy. The sequenced sample consisted of blood. The chain combines TRBV24-1 with TRBJ2-6; D ambiguous. The CDR3 nucleotides read TGTGCCACCAGTGATTCTTATTCTGGGGCCAACGTCCTGACTTTC. It specifies CATSDSYSGANVLTF.